This T cell receptor (beta chain) was sequenced during a study of chemoradiotherapy in HPV16-positive cancers. About the research overall: Candidate HPV-specific clones and shared TCR motifs came from a couple of HPV16-positive patients.

Repeated repertoire sampling spanned the course of chemoradiotherapy. Study-level results: During treatment, candidate HPV-specific clones and E7-related motifs expanded in tumor. For HPV16-positive patients, expanding HPV-responsive T cells associated with longer recurrence-free survival.

Measured with immunoSEQ multiplex PCR; TCRdb has only the in-frame clones, and not every one. This sample has over 7,000 clones, with around nine tenths found just once. In the case of this clone: Its antigen is currently unknown.

V shed 4 bases and J shed 0 bases, with 11 bases lying between them. The length of the CDR3 is 15 residues. Germline V CDR1 and CDR2: SGHDT, YYEEEE. The specimen was tumor tissue, collected from a patient who underwent chemoradiotherapy. The V and J genes are TRBV5-6 and TRBJ1-5, with D unclear. The TCR comes from a human donor with HPV-associated anogenital cancer. This CDR3 is CASSRSSGSNQPQHF. The DNA for the CDR3 is TGTGCCAGCAGCCGATCGTCGGGTAGCAATCAGCCCCAGCATTTT.